This T cell receptor (beta chain) was identified in a study of blood T cell repertoires in COVID-19. Authors' analysis steps: From reference gene primer amplification, estimates of nucleated cell counts were derived. TCRdb's table, derived via immunoSEQ multiplex PCR, lists solely in-frame clones and lacks some. That table furnishes V, J and clone size, whereas the DNA furnished D and trimming. The sample has around 160,000 clones, over 70% seen once; the top ten hold around 6.1%. V lost 8 bases, J lost 4 bases, and 11 bases lay in between. The CDR3 is 13 residues long. Per germline, CDR1 WSHSY and CDR2 SAAADI.

Sequencing was done on a sample of peripheral blood. The receptor was derived from a man at least 80 years old with acute or convalescent COVID-19. The V and J genes are TRBV10-2 and TRBJ2-2; D is unresolved. DNA for the CDR3: TGCGCCAGCCGAGTCTTGCTCACCGGGGAGCTGTTTTTT. Residues: CASRVLLTGELFF.